Sequencing of this T cell receptor (beta chain) was carried out in a study of graft-versus-host responses after intestinal transplantation. Study summary: Recipients across the board were started on anti-thymocyte globulin induction, then kept on tacrolimus and steroids for approximately three years. General study results and limits: GvH clones detected in recipient marrow included some appearing first in ileum or blood. Levels of circulating GvH clones at their peak were associated with early post-transplant HvG declines.

Clones were sequenced by immunoSEQ multiplex PCR, and TCRdb holds only the in-frame ones, with some missing. The sample contains fewer than 100,000 clones, roughly 88% of which appear only once. This clone was seen a single time. No antigen is known for it. The CDR3 totals 18 residues. Trimming at V came to 0 bases and at J to 1 base, leaving 9 bases not matched to a gene. Germline V CDR1 and CDR2: SGHNT, YYREEE (reference sequence). The input for sequencing was PBMCs, taken 255 days after intestinal transplant. The chain combines TRBV5-4 with TRBJ2-2, with 7 bases matching TRBD1. This TCR was sampled from a human patient who received an intestinal transplant, so some T cells may come from the graft donor. CDR3 region: CASSLGPWGQKNTGELFF. CDR3 coding DNA: TGTGCCAGCAGCTTGGGACCTTGGGGACAGAAGAACACCGGGGAGCTGTTTTTT. The variable domain in full, with the rest retrieved from reference TRBV5-4 and TRBJ2-2, is ETGVTQSPTHLIKTRGQQVTLRCSSQSGHNTVSWYQQALGQGPQFIFQYYREEENGRGNFPPRFSGLQFPNYSSELNVNALELDDSALYLCASSLGPWGQKNTGELFFGEGSRLTVL.